The T cell receptor beta chain under discussion was sequenced for a study of OX40 agonist ivuxolimab in advanced cancers. In the study overall: Patients receiving dose escalation had hepatocellular carcinoma, melanoma, renal cell or head and neck cancer. Study-wide findings and caveats: The study did not work out the antigen specificity of the expanded peripheral T cells. Average numbers of expanded clones were greater in CD8+ T cells than in CD4+.

Trimming stripped 5 bases from V and 1 base from J, with 11 bases between. This CDR3 region has 14 residues. From germline, CDR1 is LNHDA and CDR2 SQIVND (reference sequence). The protocol was immunoSEQ multiplex PCR, while the TCRdb copy is restricted to in-frame clones and leaves out a portion. The sample contains approximately 110,000 clones, around 90% of which appear only once. Of note for this clone: The antigen is undetermined.

This receptor was obtained from an adult with an advanced solid tumor such as melanoma, head and neck, liver or kidney cancer. Sequences were derived from CD4+ or CD8+ T cells sorted from blood, sampled in a trial of the OX40 agonist ivuxolimab. The chain recombines TRBV19 with TRBJ1-1, with no clear D. The CDR3 region is CASSETGENTEAFF. DNA for the CDR3: TGTGCCAGTAGTGAGACCGGTGAGAACACTGAAGCTTTCTTT.